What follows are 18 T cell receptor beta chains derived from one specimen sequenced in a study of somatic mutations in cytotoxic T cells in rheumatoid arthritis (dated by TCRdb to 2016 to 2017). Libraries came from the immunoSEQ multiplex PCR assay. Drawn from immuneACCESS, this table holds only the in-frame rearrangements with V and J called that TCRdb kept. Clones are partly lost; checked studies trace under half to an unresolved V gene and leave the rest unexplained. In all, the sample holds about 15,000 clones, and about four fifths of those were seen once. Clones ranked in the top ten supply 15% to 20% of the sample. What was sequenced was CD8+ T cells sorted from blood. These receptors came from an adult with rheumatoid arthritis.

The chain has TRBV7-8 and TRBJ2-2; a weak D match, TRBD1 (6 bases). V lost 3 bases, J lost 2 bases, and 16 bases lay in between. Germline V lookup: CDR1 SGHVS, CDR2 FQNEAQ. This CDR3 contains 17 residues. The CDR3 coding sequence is TGTGCCAGCAGCTTCCACCCGGGACATCCTAACACCGGGGAGCTGTTTTTT. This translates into CASSFHPGHPNTGELFF.

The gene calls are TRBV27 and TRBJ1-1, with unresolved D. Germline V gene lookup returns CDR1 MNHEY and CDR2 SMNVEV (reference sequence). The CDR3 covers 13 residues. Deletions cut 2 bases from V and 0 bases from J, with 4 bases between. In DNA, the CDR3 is TGTGCCAGCAGTTTAACGGTGAACACTGAAGCTTTCTTT. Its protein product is CASSLTVNTEAFF.

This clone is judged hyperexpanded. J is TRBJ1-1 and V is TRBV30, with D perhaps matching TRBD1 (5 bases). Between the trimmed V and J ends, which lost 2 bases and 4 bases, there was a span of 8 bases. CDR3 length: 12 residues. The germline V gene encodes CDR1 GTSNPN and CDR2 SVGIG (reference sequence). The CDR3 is CAWSRGGTEAFF. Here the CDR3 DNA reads TGTGCCTGGAGTCGGGGCGGCACTGAAGCTTTCTTT.

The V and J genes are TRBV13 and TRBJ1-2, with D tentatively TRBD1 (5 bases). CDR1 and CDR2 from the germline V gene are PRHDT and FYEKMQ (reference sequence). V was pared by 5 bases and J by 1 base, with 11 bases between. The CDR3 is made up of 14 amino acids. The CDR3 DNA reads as TGTGCCAGCAGCCCTCGGGGGGATAACTATGGCTACACCTTC. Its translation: CASSPRGDNYGYTF.

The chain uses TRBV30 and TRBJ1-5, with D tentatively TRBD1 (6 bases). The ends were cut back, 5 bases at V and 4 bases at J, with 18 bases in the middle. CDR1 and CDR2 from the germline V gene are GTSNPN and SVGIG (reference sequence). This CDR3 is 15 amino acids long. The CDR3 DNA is TGTGCCTGGGGTAACGGGGTAGGGGGAAATCAGCCCCAGCATTTT. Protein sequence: CAWGNGVGGNQPQHF.

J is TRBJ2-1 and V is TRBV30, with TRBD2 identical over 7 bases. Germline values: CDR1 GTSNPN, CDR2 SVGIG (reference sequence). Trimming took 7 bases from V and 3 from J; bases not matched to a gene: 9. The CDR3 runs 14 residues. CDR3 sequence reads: CASPGLAVYNEQFF. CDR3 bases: TGTGCCTCCCCGGGGCTAGCGGTCTACAATGAGCAGTTCTTC.

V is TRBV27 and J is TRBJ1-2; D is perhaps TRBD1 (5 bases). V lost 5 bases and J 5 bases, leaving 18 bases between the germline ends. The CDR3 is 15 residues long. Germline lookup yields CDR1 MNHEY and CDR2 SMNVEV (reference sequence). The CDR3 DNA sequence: TGTGCCAGCAGTCCGTATCGGGGGGTAAGGTATGGCTACACCTTC. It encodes CASSPYRGVRYGYTF.

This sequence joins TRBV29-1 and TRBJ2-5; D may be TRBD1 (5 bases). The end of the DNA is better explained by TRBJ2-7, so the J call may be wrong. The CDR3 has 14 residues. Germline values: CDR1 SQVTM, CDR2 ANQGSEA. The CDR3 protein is CSVEGPAGNYEQYF. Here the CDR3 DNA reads TGCAGCGTTGAAGGCCCGGCAGGGAATTACGAGCAGTACTTC.

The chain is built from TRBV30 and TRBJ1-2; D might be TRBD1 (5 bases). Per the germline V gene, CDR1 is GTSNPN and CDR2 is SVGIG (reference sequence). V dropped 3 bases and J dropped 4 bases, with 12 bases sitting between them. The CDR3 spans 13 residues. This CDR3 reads CAWSGRVSYGYTF. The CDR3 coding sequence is TGTGCCTGGAGCGGCAGGGTTTCCTATGGCTACACCTTC.

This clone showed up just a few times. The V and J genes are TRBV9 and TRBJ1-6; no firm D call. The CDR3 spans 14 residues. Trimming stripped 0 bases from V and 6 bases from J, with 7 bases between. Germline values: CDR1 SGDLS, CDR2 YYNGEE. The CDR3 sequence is CASSVERSNSPLHF. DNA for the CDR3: TGTGCCAGCAGCGTAGAGCGGAGTAATTCACCCCTCCACTTT.

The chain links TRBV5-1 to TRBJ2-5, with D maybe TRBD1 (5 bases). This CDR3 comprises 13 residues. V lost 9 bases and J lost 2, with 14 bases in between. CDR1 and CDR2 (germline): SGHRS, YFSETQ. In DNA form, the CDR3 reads TGCGCCACCTGGATAGGGGATCAAGAGACCCAGTACTTC. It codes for CATWIGDQETQYF.

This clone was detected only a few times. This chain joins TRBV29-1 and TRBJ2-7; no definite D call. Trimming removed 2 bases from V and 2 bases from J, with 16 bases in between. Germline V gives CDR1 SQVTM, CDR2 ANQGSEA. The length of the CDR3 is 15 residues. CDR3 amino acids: CSVELGQVAPYEQYF. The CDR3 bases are TGCAGCGTTGAACTCGGGCAGGTGGCACCCTACGAGCAGTACTTC.

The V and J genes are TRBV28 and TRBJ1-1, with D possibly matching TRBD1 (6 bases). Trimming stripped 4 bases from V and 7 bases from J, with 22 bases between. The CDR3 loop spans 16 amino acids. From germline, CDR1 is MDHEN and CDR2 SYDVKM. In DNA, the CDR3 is TGTGCCAGCAGTTATAGGGACCCAGGGGAAGGTGATGAAGCTTTCTTT. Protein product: CASSYRDPGEGDEAFF. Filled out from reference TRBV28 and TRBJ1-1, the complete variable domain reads DVKVTQSSRYLVKRTGEKVFLECVQDMDHENMFWYRQDPGLGLRLIYFSYDVKMKEKGDIPEGYSVSREKKERFSLILESASTNQTSMYLCASSYRDPGEGDEAFFGQGTRLTVV.

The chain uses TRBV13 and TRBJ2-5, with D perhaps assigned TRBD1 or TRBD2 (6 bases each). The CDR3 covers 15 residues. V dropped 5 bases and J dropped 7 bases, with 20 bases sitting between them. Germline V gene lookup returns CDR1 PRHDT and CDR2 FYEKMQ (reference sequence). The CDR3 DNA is TGTGCCAGCAGCCCGGGGGCTGGGGGAGGAGCGACCCAGTACTTC. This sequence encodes CASSPGAGGGATQYF.

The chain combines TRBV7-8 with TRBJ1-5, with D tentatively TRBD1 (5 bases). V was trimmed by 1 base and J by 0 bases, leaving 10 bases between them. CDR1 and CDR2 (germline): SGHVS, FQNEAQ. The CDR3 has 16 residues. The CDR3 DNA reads TGTGCCAGCAGCTTAGGTACAGGTCATAGCAATCAGCCCCAGCATTTT. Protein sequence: CASSLGTGHSNQPQHF.

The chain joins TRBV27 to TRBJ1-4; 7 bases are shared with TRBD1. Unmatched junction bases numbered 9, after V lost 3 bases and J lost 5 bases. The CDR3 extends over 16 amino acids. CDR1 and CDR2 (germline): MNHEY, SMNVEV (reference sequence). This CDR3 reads CASSFLLGTVNEKLFF. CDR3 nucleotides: TGTGCCAGCAGTTTCCTTTTGGGGACAGTGAATGAAAAACTGTTTTTT. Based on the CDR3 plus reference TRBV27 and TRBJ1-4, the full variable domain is EAQVTQNPRYLITVTGKKLTVTCSQNMNHEYMSWYRQDPGLGLRQIYYSMNVEVTDKGDVPEGYKVSRKEKRNFPLILESPSPNQTSLYFCASSFLLGTVNEKLFFGSGTQLSVL.

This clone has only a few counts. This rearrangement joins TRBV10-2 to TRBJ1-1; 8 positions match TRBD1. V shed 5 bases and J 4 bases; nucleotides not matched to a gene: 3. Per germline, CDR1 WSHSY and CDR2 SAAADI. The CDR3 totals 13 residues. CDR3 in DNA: TGCGCCAGCAGTCCAGGGGGCGGCACTGAAGCTTTCTTT. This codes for CASSPGGGTEAFF.

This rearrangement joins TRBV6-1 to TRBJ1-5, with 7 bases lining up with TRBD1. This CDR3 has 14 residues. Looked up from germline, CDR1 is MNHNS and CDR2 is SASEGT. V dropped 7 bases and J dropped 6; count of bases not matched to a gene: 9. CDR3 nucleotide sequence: TGTGCCAGCATACAAGGGGGCGAAAGTCAGCCCCAGCATTTT. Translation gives CASIQGGESQPQHF.